One and the same sample provided the 30 T cell receptor beta chains below, sequenced in a study of response to subunit inactivated influenza vaccine. One entry per CDR3 protein, called by TCRdb with MiXCR from the RT-PCR reads. The sample lists around 580,000 distinct CDR3 sequences; approximately 12% were seen once. The material was PBMCs from blood, obtained on the day of vaccination. The receptors shown here come from a man aged 50-60 years who received an inactivated influenza vaccine.

V gene TRBV29-1 combines with J gene TRBJ2-1, with TRBD1 identical over 10 bases. Per germline, CDR1 SQVTM and CDR2 ANQGSEA. V trimming: 6 bases; J trimming: 3 bases; junction bases outside the gene matches: 2. The CDR3 totals 13 residues. This CDR3 reads CSVRTGGYNEQFF. The CDR3, as DNA: TGCAGCGTGAGGACAGGGGGCTACAATGAGCAGTTCTTC.

V usage is TRBV4-3 and J usage is TRBJ2-1; 8 nucleotides align to TRBD2. The CDR3 sequence is 14 residues long. The trim removed 1 base at V and 7 bases at J, leaving 3 bases unmatched. CDR1 and CDR2 from the germline V gene are LGHNA and YSLEER. The CDR3 here is CASSQGLAFNEQFF. The CDR3 coding sequence is TGCGCCAGCAGCCAAGGACTAGCGTTTAATGAGCAGTTCTTC.

This clonotype was counted a few times. For the CDR3, the DNA is TGTGCCAGCAGAGGGGCTAGCGGGAGCTACGAGCAGTACTTC. Its protein is CASRGASGSYEQYF. V gene TRBV3-1 combines with J gene TRBJ2-7, with 10 bases identical to TRBD2. V lost 6 bases and J lost 3; bases outside the gene matches: 5. Germline-derived CDR1 and CDR2 are LGHDT and YNNKEL (reference sequence). The CDR3 is made up of 14 amino acids.

At least ten counts were recorded for this clonotype. The rearrangement uses TRBV19 and TRBJ1-4, with TRBD1 matching over 8 bases. CDR3 length: 17 amino acids. With V trimmed by 4 bases and J by 5 bases, 12 bases remained unmatched. Germline V gene data show CDR1 as LNHDA and CDR2 as SQIVND (reference sequence). CDR3 coding DNA: TGTGCCAGTAGTAAACTCTCCGGACAGGGCGGGAATGAAAAACTGTTTTTT. This codes for CASSKLSGQGGNEKLFF. Full variable domain (missing parts from reference TRBV19 and TRBJ1-4): DGGITQSPKYLFRKEGQNVTLSCEQNLNHDAMYWYRQDPGQGLRLIYYSQIVNDFQKGDIAEGYSVSREKKESFPLTVTSAQKNPTAFYLCASSKLSGQGGNEKLFFGSGTQLSVL.

V and J are TRBV4-3 and TRBJ2-2; D may correspond to TRBD1 or TRBD2 (5 bases each). The ends were cut back, 2 bases at V and 5 bases at J, with 15 bases in the middle. Germline loops: CDR1 LGHNA, CDR2 YSLEER. This CDR3 region has 16 residues. The CDR3 nucleotides are TGCGCCAGCAGCCAATCGTCGGGGCCGAGGACCGGGGAGCTGTTTTTT. Its translation: CASSQSSGPRTGELFF.

The chain combines TRBV6-1 with TRBJ2-7, with 9 bases that match TRBD1. The CDR3 totals 15 residues. J lost 4 bases, V lost 1 base, and 5 bases had no gene match. Looked up from germline, CDR1 is MNHNS and CDR2 is SASEGT. The CDR3 nucleotides are TGTGCCAGCAGTGAAGGGGACAGGGAAAGTTACGAGCAGTACTTC. It translates to CASSEGDRESYEQYF.

This clonotype was detected a few times. The chain uses TRBV6-2 or TRBV6-3 and TRBJ2-7; D gene ambiguous. There are 13 residues in the CDR3. Germline assignment: CDR1 MNHEY and CDR2 SVGEGT. With 5 bases removed from V and 1 base from J, the gap between germline ends came to 9 bases. The CDR3 DNA follows: TGTGCCAGCAGTAACGAGGTATCCTACGAGCAGTACTTC. Translation: CASSNEVSYEQYF.

This clonotype was seen only a few times. The DNA of the CDR3 is TGCGCCAGCAGCTTCTTGGGACTAGCGGTGAACACCGGGGAGCTGTTTTTT. It translates to CASSFLGLAVNTGELFF. The chain uses TRBV5-1 and TRBJ2-2; 11 bases line up with TRBD2. Germline V gene sequence: CDR1 SGHRS, CDR2 YFSETQ. CDR3 size: 17 residues. J was trimmed by 1 base and V by 2 bases; bases with no gene match: 4.

This clonotype was found a few times. V usage is TRBV5-1 and J usage is TRBJ1-4; D possibly corresponds to TRBD1 (5 bases). Germline CDR1 reads SGHRS; CDR2 reads YFSETQ. Trimming removed 4 bases at V and 8 bases at J, with 18 bases between. CDR3 length: 15 amino acids. This CDR3 is CASSRGDLREEKLFF. CDR3 bases: TGCGCCAGCAGCCGGGGGGACCTTCGAGAAGAAAAACTGTTTTTT.

This clonotype came up a few times. V and J are TRBV4-1 and TRBJ1-1, with unresolved D. Germline V CDR1 and CDR2: MGHRA, YSYEKL. V shed 3 bases and J shed 1 base, with 6 bases lying between them. This CDR3 has 13 amino acids. This chain's CDR3 is CASSHSSNTEAFF. The CDR3 region has the DNA TGCGCCAGCAGCCATTCGTCGAACACTGAAGCTTTCTTT.

There are a few counts of this clonotype. The CDR3 protein is CATRLPGAQNQFF. CDR3 coding DNA: TGTGCCACCCGGCTTCCCGGGGCCCAAAATCAGTTCTTC. The chain links TRBV6-2 or TRBV6-3 to TRBJ2-1, with D tentatively TRBD1 or TRBD2 (5 bases each). The V and J ends lost 10 bases and 13 bases respectively, with 23 bases between them. There are 13 residues in the CDR3. The germline gives CDR1 MNHEY, CDR2 SVGEGT.

The chain employs TRBV6-2 or TRBV6-3 and TRBJ2-1; unclear D gene. V was trimmed by 4 bases and J by 9 bases, leaving 10 bases between them. This CDR3 has 12 amino acids. Germline CDR1 reads MNHEY; CDR2 reads SVGEGT. CDR3: CASSSQSSEQFF. The CDR3 DNA sequence: TGTGCCAGCAGTTCCCAGAGTAGTGAGCAGTTCTTC.

This clonotype was counted at least ten times. This chain joins TRBV29-1 and TRBJ2-3; no firm D call. This CDR3 has 13 residues. The germline V gene encodes CDR1 SQVTM and CDR2 ANQGSEA. The V and J ends lost 2 bases and 10 bases respectively, with 16 bases between them. CDR3 coding DNA: TGCAGCGTTGAACTGCTAGGTCTGCCGTCGCAGTATTTT. It translates to CSVELLGLPSQYF.

The gene calls are TRBV10-3 and TRBJ2-5; TRBD2 matches at 10 bases. Germline loops: CDR1 ENHRY, CDR2 SYGVKD. V shed 6 bases and J 4 bases; nucleotides not matched to a gene: 8. The CDR3 is 15 residues long. CDR3 loop: CAIRESGGGGETQYF. The CDR3 DNA reads TGTGCCATCAGAGAGAGCGGGGGGGGCGGAGAGACCCAGTACTTC.

This clonotype was found a few times. The chain uses TRBV29-1 and TRBJ1-2; D gene uncertain. The CDR3 has 12 residues. The ends were cut back, 4 bases at V and 9 bases at J, with 15 bases in the middle. Per germline, CDR1 SQVTM and CDR2 ANQGSEA. The DNA for the CDR3 is TGCAGCGTTGTTACTGGAGACGGGAGCTACACCTTC. This encodes CSVVTGDGSYTF.

This clonotype was picked up a small number of times. J is TRBJ2-7 and V is TRBV3-1, with D possibly matching TRBD2 (5 bases). The germline gives CDR1 LGHDT, CDR2 YNNKEL (reference sequence). The CDR3 runs 13 residues. Trimming shortened V by 6 bases and J by 1 base, and 10 bases separated the two germline ends. The CDR3 DNA reads as TGTGCCAGCAGACGCCGGGGATCCTACGAGCAGTACTTC. This encodes CASRRRGSYEQYF.

This clonotype has a count of ten or more. In DNA, the CDR3 is TGTGCCAGCAGGGAGGTCGGCAATGAGCAGTTCTTC. It codes for CASREVGNEQFF. V gene TRBV6-5 combines with J gene TRBJ2-1; D might be TRBD2 (5 bases). The CDR3 is made up of 12 amino acids. Germline CDR1 and CDR2: MNHEY and SVGAGI. V was trimmed by 6 bases and J by 6 bases, leaving 9 bases between them.

The CDR3 DNA sequence: TGCAGTGCTAGGTTTAGCGGGAGGGGGAGCTCCTACAATGAGCAGTTCTTC. Protein product: CSARFSGRGSSYNEQFF. The V gene is TRBV20-1, the J gene TRBJ2-1; 11 bases line up with TRBD2. V lost 3 bases, J lost 0 bases, and 7 bases stayed unmatched. CDR3 length equals 17 residues. CDR1 and CDR2 from the germline V gene are DFQATT and SNEGSKA (reference sequence).

V gene TRBV20-1 combines with J gene TRBJ1-6; D is possibly TRBD1 (6 bases). Looked up from germline, CDR1 is DFQATT and CDR2 is SNEGSKA (reference sequence). V dropped 3 bases and J dropped 7 bases, with 19 bases sitting between them. There are 16 residues in the CDR3. The CDR3 reads CSARATGQQLNSPLHF. CDR3 nucleotide sequence: TGCAGTGCTAGGGCAACAGGACAGCAGCTAAATTCACCCCTCCACTTT.

The rearrangement joins TRBV7-6 to TRBJ2-7; the D call may be TRBD1 or TRBD2 (5 bases each). The CDR3 length is 16 residues. Germline V gene sequence: CDR1 SGHVS, CDR2 FNYEAQ. V was shortened by 2 bases and J by 6 bases, with 20 bases between the two germline ends. CDR3 in amino acids: CASSLWGTPPRGEQYF. DNA for the CDR3: TGTGCCAGCAGCTTATGGGGGACCCCACCTCGTGGCGAGCAGTACTTC.

The chain links TRBV15 to TRBJ2-3; D is ambiguous. Germline CDR1 reads LNHNV; CDR2 reads YYDKDF (reference sequence). The CDR3 length is 14 residues. V lost 6 bases and J 6 bases, leaving 16 bases between the germline ends. This CDR3 is CATSNTVLRDTQYF. The CDR3 coding sequence is TGTGCCACCAGTAACACGGTTTTGAGGGATACGCAGTATTTT.

V is TRBV6-1 and J is TRBJ2-7, with D unclear. Germline V gene data show CDR1 as MNHNS and CDR2 as SASEGT. This CDR3 is built from 14 residues. Trimming shortened V by 7 bases and J by 5 bases, and 18 bases separated the two germline ends. The CDR3 sequence: CASTPTHGPDEQYF. CDR3 DNA sequence: TGTGCCAGCACCCCGACGCATGGCCCCGACGAGCAGTACTTC.

This clonotype was recorded a few times. J is TRBJ2-1 and V is TRBV27; 7 positions agree with TRBD1. The CDR3 covers 14 residues. Trimming removed 5 bases from V and 6 bases from J; junction bases left unmatched: 7. Germline V CDR1 and CDR2: MNHEY, SMNVEV (reference sequence). The CDR3 protein is CASSISGTANEQFF. DNA for the CDR3: TGTGCCAGCAGTATTTCCGGGACAGCCAATGAGCAGTTCTTC.

This clonotype was seen only a few times. CDR3 in DNA: TGTGCCAGCAGCTCCGGTACCAACGAGCAGTACTTC. This codes for CASSSGTNEQYF. The gene calls are TRBV11-2 and TRBJ2-7; D is unresolved. This CDR3 comprises 12 residues. Germline V gene sequence: CDR1 SGHAT, CDR2 FQNNGV. V lost 4 bases to trimming and J lost 5 bases, with 9 bases between them.

In this sample, this clonotype turned up a few times. The V call is TRBV5-1, the J call TRBJ2-7, with 9 nucleotides matching TRBD1. CDR1 SGHRS and CDR2 YFSETQ come from the germline V gene. The CDR3 runs to 16 residues. V dropped 0 bases and J dropped 7; count of bases not matched to a gene: 11. CDR3 DNA: TGCGCCAGCAGCTTGGCGGCTGGGACAGGGCACAAGGAGCAGTACTTC. As protein: CASSLAAGTGHKEQYF.

This clonotype turned up a few times. The chain has TRBV6-1 and TRBJ2-7, with a weak D call TRBD1 (5 bases). CDR3 size: 14 residues. Trimming took 6 bases from V and 0 from J, leaving 12 bases between them. The germline CDR1 and CDR2 sequences are MNHNS and SASEGT. CDR3: CASSFRQGSYEQYF. In DNA, the CDR3 is TGTGCCAGCAGCTTCCGCCAGGGCTCCTACGAGCAGTACTTC.

Many counts were recorded for this clonotype. The chain joins TRBV28 to TRBJ2-7; tentative D call: TRBD1 (5 bases). CDR1 and CDR2 from the germline V gene are MDHEN and SYDVKM. V was clipped by 6 bases and J by 4 bases, with 10 bases between them. The CDR3 runs 12 residues. This chain's CDR3 is CASSRPGYEQYF. Written as DNA, the CDR3 is TGTGCCAGCAGCCGTCCAGGGTACGAGCAGTACTTC.

In this sample, this clonotype turned up a few times. The V gene is TRBV2, the J gene TRBJ2-3; the match to TRBD2 covers 11 bases. V was pared by 5 bases and J by 2 bases, with 3 bases of the junction left unmatched. CDR3 size: 15 residues. Per the germline V gene, CDR1 is SNHLY and CDR2 is FYNNEI. The CDR3 loop is CASSSSGRYTDTQYF. Here the CDR3 DNA reads TGTGCCAGCAGTTCTAGCGGGAGGTACACAGATACGCAGTATTTT.

This clonotype was found a few times. The chain has TRBV7-9 and TRBJ2-7, with no clear D. The germline V gene encodes CDR1 SEHNR and CDR2 FQNEAQ (reference sequence). Deletions cut 4 bases from V and 6 bases from J, with 16 bases between. The CDR3 covers 14 residues. This CDR3 reads CASSYGSTGTEQYF. The CDR3 DNA reads as TGTGCCAGCAGCTACGGGTCAACGGGCACCGAGCAGTACTTC. The full variable domain, its missing parts supplied by reference TRBV7-9 and TRBJ2-7, is DTGVSQNPRHKITKRGQNVTFRCDPISEHNRLYWYRQTLGQGPEFLTYFQNEAQLEKSRLLSDRFSAERPKGSFSTLEIQRTEQGDSAMYLCASSYGSTGTEQYFGPGTRLTVT.

This clonotype was detected only a few times. V and J are TRBV19 and TRBJ2-5; D may correspond to TRBD1 or TRBD2 (6 bases each). Germline CDR1 reads LNHDA; CDR2 reads SQIVND (reference sequence). This CDR3 contains 14 residues. The germline V and J ends were trimmed by 4 bases and 2 bases, with 11 bases remaining between them. In DNA, the CDR3 is TGTGCCAGTAGTACCAGGGGACTTCAAGAGACCCAGTACTTC. This codes for CASSTRGLQETQYF.